A single TCR beta chain is shown here with its context. This record comes from a study of blood T cell repertoires in COVID-19. This CDR3 comprises 13 residues. J was trimmed by 8 bases and V by 1 base; bases with no gene match: 2. Germline CDR1 SEHNR, CDR2 FQNEAQ (reference sequence). Assay used: immunoSEQ multiplex PCR; TCRdb lists only in-frame clones, some missing. This sample has around 300,000 clones; around 89% occur once, and the top ten carry under 3.5%. The chain joins TRBV7-9 to TRBJ1-2; 9 positions match TRBD1. The clonotype originates from a woman aged 45-59 years who had recovered from COVID-19. Sequenced: PBMCs or T cells enriched from blood (not recorded which). This chain's CDR3 is CASSLGTGDGYTF. For the CDR3, the DNA is TGTGCCAGCAGCTTAGGGACAGGGGACGGCTACACCTTC.